This T cell receptor (beta chain) appears in the sequencing data of a study of Ad26.COV2.S vaccination and SARS-CoV-2 variants. In the study overall: In the study, Ad26.COV2.S was injected intramuscularly once, or twice 56 days apart. Study-level results: Non-spike TCR breadth was similar in vaccine and placebo recipients.

Noted treatment: around 19 received Ad26.COV2.S at low or high dose, single or two shots; a few received placebo; per-sample allocation not given. Sampling happened 63 days after the first vaccine or placebo injection. A word on this clone: Antigen unknown.

Clones were sequenced by immunoSEQ multiplex PCR, and TCRdb holds only the in-frame ones, with some missing. The sample consists of roughly 350,000 clones, around 90% of them appearing once. Germline-derived CDR1 and CDR2 are SGHVS and FQNEAQ. The CDR3 is 16 amino acids. V dropped 4 bases and J dropped 0; count of bases not matched to a gene: 6. The starting material was peripheral blood, obtained in a trial of Ad26.COV2.S vaccine versus placebo. This rearrangement joins TRBV7-8 to TRBJ1-1; 9 bases match TRBD1. The TCR was taken from a person aged 18-65 years who received the Ad26.COV2.S COVID-19 vaccine or a placebo. DNA of the CDR3: TGTGCCAGCAGCTCCGACAGGGGGATTATGAACACTGAAGCTTTCTTT. Its protein is CASSSDRGIMNTEAFF.